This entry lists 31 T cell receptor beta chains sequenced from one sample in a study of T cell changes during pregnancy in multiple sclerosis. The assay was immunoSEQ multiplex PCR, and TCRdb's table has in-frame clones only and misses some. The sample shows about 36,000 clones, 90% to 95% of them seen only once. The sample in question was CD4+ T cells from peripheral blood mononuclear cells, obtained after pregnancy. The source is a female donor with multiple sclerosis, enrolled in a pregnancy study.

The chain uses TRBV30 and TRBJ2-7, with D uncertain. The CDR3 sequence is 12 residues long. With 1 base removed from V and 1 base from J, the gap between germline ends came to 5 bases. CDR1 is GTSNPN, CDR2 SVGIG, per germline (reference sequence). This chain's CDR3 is CAWSAQSYEQYF. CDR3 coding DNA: TGTGCCTGGAGTGCACAGTCCTACGAGCAGTACTTC.

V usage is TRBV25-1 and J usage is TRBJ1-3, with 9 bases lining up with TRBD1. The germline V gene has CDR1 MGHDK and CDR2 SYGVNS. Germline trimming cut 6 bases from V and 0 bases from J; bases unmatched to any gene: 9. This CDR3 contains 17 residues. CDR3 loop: CASRGGDRARSGNTIYF. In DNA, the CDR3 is TGTGCCAGCAGAGGGGGGGACAGGGCACGCTCTGGAAACACCATATATTTT.

The CDR3 DNA is TGTGCCAGCAGTTCATTCACAGGGCACAATGGCTACACCTTC. Translation gives CASSSFTGHNGYTF. This sequence joins TRBV27 and TRBJ1-2; weak D call: TRBD1 (6 bases). Germline assignment: CDR1 MNHEY and CDR2 SMNVEV (reference sequence). The germline V and J ends were trimmed by 4 bases and 6 bases, with 15 bases remaining between them. The length of the CDR3 is 14 residues.

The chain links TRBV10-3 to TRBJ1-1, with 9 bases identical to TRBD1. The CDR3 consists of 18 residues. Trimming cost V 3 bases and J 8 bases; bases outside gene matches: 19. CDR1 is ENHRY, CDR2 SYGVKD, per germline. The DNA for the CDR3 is TGTGCCATCAGTGAAAGCACGAGAGGGACAGGGATTGGGAGAGAAGCTTTCTTT. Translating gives CAISESTRGTGIGREAFF.

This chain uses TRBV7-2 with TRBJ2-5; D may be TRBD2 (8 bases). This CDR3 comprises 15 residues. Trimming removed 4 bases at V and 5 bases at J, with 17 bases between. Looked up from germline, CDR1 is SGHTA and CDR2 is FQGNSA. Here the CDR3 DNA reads TGTGCCAGCAGCTCCGGGAGGGGGCCTACGGAGACCCAGTACTTC. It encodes CASSSGRGPTETQYF.

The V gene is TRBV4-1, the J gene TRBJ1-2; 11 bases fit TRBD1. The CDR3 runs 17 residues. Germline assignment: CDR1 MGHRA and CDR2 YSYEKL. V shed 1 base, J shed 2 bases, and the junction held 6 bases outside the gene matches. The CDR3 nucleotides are TGCGCCAGCAGCCAAGTCCCCGGGACAGGGGGAAACTATGGCTACACCTTC. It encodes CASSQVPGTGGNYGYTF.

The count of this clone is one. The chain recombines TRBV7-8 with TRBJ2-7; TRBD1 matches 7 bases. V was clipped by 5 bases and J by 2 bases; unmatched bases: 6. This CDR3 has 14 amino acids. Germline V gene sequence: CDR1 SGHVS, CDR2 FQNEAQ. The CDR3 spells CASSANRGTYEQYF. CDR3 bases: TGTGCCAGCAGCGCGAACAGGGGAACCTACGAGCAGTACTTC.

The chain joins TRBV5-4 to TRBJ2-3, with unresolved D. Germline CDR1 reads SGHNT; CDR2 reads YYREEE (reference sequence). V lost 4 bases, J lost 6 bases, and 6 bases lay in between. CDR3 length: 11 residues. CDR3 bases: TGTGCCAGCAGCCAGGCGGATACGCAGTATTTT. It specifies CASSQADTQYF.

CDR3 bases: TGTGCCAGCAGGTTACAGGGGGCGCGGGGTGAAGCTTTCTTT. Translated, it gives CASRLQGARGEAFF. The V call is TRBV6-1, the J call TRBJ1-1, with TRBD1 matching over 9 bases. This CDR3 has 14 amino acids. Germline V CDR1 and CDR2: MNHNS, SASEGT. Trimming at V came to 6 bases and at J to 7 bases, leaving 9 bases not matched to a gene.

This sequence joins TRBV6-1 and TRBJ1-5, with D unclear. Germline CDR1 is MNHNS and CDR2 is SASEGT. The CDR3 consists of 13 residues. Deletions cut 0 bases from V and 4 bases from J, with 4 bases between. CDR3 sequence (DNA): TGTGCCAGCAGTGAAGCGAGGAATCAGCCCCAGCATTTT. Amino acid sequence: CASSEARNQPQHF.

The CDR3 DNA is TGTGCAGAGGGAGGGGCCGACAATGAGCAGTTCTTC. This codes for CAEGGADNEQFF. The V gene is TRBV11-2, the J gene TRBJ2-1, with 7 nucleotides matching TRBD2. Germline CDR1 SGHAT, CDR2 FQNNGV. The CDR3 spans 12 residues.

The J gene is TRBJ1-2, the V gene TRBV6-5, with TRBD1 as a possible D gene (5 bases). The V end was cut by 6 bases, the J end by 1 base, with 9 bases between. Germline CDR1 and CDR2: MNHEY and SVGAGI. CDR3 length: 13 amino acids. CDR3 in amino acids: CASRTDINYGYTF. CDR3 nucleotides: TGTGCCAGCAGGACAGACATTAACTATGGCTACACCTTC.

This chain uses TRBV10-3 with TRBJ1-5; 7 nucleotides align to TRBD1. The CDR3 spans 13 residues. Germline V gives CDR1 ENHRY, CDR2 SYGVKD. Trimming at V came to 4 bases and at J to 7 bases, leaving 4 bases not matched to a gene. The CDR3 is CAISARQGQPQHF. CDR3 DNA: TGTGCCATCAGTGCCCGACAGGGCCAGCCCCAGCATTTT.

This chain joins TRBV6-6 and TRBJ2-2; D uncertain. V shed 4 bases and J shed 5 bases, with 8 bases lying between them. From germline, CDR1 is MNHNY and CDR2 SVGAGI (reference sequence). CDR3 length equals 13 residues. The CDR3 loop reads CASSFAETGELFF. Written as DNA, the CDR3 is TGTGCCAGCAGTTTCGCGGAGACCGGGGAGCTGTTTTTT.

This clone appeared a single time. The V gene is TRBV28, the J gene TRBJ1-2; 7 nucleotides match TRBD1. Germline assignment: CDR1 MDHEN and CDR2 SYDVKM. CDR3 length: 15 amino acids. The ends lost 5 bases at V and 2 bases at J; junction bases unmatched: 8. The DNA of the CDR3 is TGTGCCAGCAGTGCCCCGGGACAGACCAACTATGGCTACACCTTC. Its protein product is CASSAPGQTNYGYTF.

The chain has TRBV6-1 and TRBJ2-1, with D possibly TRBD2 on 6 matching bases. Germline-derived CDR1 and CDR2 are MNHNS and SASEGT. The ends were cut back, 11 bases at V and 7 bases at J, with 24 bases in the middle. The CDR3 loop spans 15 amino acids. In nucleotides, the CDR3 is TGTGCCTCCGGCCCCGGGAGTCTGGGGCGGAATGAGCAGTTCTTC. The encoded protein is CASGPGSLGRNEQFF.

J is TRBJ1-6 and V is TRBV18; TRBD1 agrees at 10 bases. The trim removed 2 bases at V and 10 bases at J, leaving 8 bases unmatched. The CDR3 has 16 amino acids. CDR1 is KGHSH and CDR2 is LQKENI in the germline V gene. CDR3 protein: CASSPVPGTGASPLHF. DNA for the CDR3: TGTGCCAGCTCACCAGTCCCCGGGACAGGGGCCTCACCCCTCCACTTT. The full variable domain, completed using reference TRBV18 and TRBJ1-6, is NAGVMQNPRHLVRRRGQEARLRCSPMKGHSHVYWYRQLPEEGLKFMVYLQKENIIDESGMPKERFSAEFPKEGPSILRIQQVVRGDSAAYFCASSPVPGTGASPLHFGNGTRLTVT.

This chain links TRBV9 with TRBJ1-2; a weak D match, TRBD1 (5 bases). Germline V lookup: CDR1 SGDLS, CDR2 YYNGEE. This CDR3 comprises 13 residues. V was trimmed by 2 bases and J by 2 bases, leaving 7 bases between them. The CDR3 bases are TGTGCCAGCAGCGTTCGGGGGAACTATGGCTACACCTTC. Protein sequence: CASSVRGNYGYTF.

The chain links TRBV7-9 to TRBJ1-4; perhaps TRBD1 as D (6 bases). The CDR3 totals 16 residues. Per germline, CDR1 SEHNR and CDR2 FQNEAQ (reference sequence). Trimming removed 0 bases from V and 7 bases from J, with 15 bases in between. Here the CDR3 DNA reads TGTGCCAGCAGCTTAGCGTCGACAGTAGGGGGTGAAAAACTGTTTTTT. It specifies CASSLASTVGGEKLFF.

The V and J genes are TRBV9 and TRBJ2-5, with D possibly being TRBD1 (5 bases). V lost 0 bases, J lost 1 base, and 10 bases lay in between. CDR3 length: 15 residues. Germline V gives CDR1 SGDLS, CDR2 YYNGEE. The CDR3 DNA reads TGTGCCAGCAGCGTAGAGGGGTTAGGCCAAGAGACCCAGTACTTC. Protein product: CASSVEGLGQETQYF.

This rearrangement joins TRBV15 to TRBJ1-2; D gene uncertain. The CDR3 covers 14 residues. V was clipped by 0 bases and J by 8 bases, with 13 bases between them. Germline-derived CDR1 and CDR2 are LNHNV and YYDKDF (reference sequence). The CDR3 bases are TGTGCCACCAGCAGAGATCGAGGGTGGGGAGGCTACACCTTC. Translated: CATSRDRGWGGYTF.

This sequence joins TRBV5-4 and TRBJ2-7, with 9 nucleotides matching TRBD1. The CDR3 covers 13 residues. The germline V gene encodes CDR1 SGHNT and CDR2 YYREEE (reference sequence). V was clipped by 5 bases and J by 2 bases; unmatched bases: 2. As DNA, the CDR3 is TGTGCCAGCAGGAGGACAGGGGCCTACGAGCAGTACTTC. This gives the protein CASRRTGAYEQYF.

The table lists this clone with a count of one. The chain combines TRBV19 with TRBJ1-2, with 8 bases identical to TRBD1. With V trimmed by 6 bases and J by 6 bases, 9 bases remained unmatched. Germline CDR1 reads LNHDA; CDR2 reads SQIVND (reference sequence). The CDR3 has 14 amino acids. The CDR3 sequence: CASRPGRTGHGYTF. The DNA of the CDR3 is TGTGCCAGTAGGCCGGGAAGGACAGGGCATGGCTACACCTTC.

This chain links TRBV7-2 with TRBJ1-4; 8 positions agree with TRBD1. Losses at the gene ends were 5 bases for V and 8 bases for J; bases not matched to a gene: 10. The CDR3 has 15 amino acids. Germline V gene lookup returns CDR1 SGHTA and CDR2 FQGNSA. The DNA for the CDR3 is TGTGCCAGCAGCATCCCAGGGGGCGCCAGGGAAAAACTGTTTTTT. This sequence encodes CASSIPGGAREKLFF.

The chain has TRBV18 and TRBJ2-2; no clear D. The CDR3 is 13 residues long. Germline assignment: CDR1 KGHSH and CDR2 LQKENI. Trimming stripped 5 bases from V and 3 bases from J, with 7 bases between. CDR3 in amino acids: CASSILDTGELFF. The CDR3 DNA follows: TGTGCCAGCTCAATTCTCGACACCGGGGAGCTGTTTTTT.

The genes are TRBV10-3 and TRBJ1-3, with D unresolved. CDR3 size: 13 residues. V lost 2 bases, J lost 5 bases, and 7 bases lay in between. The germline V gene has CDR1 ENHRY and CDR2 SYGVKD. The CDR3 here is CAISENTRNTIYF. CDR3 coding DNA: TGTGCCATCAGTGAGAACACCAGAAACACCATATATTTT.

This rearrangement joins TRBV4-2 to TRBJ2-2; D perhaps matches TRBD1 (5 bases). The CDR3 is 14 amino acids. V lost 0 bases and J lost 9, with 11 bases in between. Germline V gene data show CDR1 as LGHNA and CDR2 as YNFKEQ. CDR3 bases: TGTGCCAGCAGCCAAGAGGGGCGACTCCGGGAGCTGTTTTTT. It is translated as CASSQEGRLRELFF.

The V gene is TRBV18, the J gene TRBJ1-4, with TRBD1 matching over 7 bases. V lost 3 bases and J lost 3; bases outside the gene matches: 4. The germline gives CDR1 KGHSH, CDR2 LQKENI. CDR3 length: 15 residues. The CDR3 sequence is CASSPTGVPNEKLFF. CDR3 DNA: TGTGCCAGCTCACCTACAGGGGTACCTAATGAAAAACTGTTTTTT.

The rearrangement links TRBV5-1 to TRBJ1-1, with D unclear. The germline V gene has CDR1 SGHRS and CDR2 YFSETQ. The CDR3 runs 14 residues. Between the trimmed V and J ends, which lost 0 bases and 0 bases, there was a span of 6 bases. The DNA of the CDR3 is TGCGCCAGCAGCTTGGGGAGCTTGAACACTGAAGCTTTCTTT. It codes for CASSLGSLNTEAFF.

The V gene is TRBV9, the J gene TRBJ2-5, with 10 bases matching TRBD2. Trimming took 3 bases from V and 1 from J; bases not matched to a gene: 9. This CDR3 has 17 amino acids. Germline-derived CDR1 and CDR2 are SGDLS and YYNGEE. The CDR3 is CASSAGGSGGFQETQYF. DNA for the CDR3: TGTGCCAGCAGCGCCGGGGGTAGCGGGGGGTTCCAAGAGACCCAGTACTTC.

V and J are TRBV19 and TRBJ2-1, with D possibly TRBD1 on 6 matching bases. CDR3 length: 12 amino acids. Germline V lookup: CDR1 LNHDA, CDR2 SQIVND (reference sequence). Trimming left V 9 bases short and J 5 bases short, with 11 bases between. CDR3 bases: TGTGCCAGCTTCGGACAGAACAATGAGCAGTTCTTC. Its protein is CASFGQNNEQFF.